These T cell receptor beta chains were read from a single sample in a study of Graves' ophthalmopathy and Graves' hyperthyroidism. TCRdb passed the multiplex PCR reads through MiXCR, listing each CDR3 protein once. There are roughly 700,000 distinct CDR3 sequences in the sample; about 44% occur only once, and 44% lies in the top ten. Source material: peripheral blood. The receptor set was obtained from an adult man with Graves' ophthalmopathy. Each CDR3 is given with its conserved first and last residue. The D gene is left open where the match is weak. Only part of the rows carry a size: once, few, many, or a class if the clone is expanded.

TRBJ1-1 . TRBV11-2 . CASSSPVAAMNTEAFF TGTGCCAGCAGCTCACCAGTTGCGGCCATGAACACTGAAGCTTTCTTT
TRBJ1-1 TRBD1 TRBV7-2 . CASSFLRDRGTEAFF TGTGCCAGCAGCTTTCTCCGGGACAGGGGTACTGAAGCTTTCTTT
TRBJ2-3 . TRBV10-3 . CASSYVGMSQYF TGTGCCAGCAGTTACGTTGGGATGTCGCAGTATTTT
TRBJ2-5 . TRBV24-1 many CATSDPVSETQYF TGTGCCACCAGTGACCCCGTTTCCGAGACCCAGTACTTC
TRBJ2-7 TRBD1 TRBV4-1 few CASSQGGTGRYEQYF TGCGCCAGCAGCCAAGGGGGGACAGGGAGGTACGAGCAGTACTTC
TRBJ1-4 . TRBV2 once CASSPQAGYNEKLFF TGTGCCAGCAGCCCCCAAGCGGGCTACAATGAAAAACTGTTTTTT
TRBJ2-2 . TRBV9 many CASSVAGRDTGELFF TGTGCCAGCAGCGTAGCGGGACGAGACACCGGGGAGCTGTTTTTT
TRBJ1-2 . TRBV19 . CASSMGFNYGYTF TGTGCCAGTAGTATGGGTTTTAACTATGGCTACACCTTC
TRBJ2-5 TRBD1 TRBV7-2 . CASSSVTGTGVVETQYF TGTGCCAGCAGTTCCGTTACCGGGACAGGGGTTGTGGAGACCCAGTACTTC
TRBJ2-5 . TRBV7-8 few CASSTSPGLGAETQYF TGTGCCAGCAGCACCTCCCCGGGCCTAGGGGCCGAGACCCAGTACTTC
TRBJ1-5 TRBD1 TRBV29-1 . CSAKGTGDQPQHF TGCAGCGCTAAAGGGACAGGGGATCAGCCCCAGCATTTT
TRBJ1-1 . TRBV20-1 few CSAREDSAPTEAFF TGCAGTGCTAGGGAAGACAGTGCCCCGACTGAAGCTTTCTTT
TRBJ2-2 . TRBV24-1 few CATSDLGRRGLTGELFF TGTGCCACCAGTGATTTAGGGCGGAGGGGACTCACCGGGGAGCTGTTTTTT
TRBJ2-2 . TRBV19 . CASSSTLGRGGTGELFF TGTGCCAGTAGTTCAACCCTGGGCAGGGGAGGCACCGGGGAGCTGTTTTTT
TRBJ2-2 . TRBV19 many CASSILPTGELFF TGTGCCAGTAGTATCCTTCCCACCGGGGAGCTGTTTTTT
TRBJ1-1 TRBD1 TRBV10-3 . CAIRDREAFF TGTGCCATCAGGGACAGGGAAGCTTTCTTT
TRBJ1-1 TRBD1 TRBV24-1 few CATLDRMNTEAFF TGTGCCACCCTGGACAGGATGAACACTGAAGCTTTCTTT
TRBJ2-7 TRBD1 TRBV29-1 many CSVGGDRGGEQYF TGCAGCGTTGGAGGGGACAGGGGGGGTGAGCAGTACTTC
TRBJ2-7 . TRBV7-9 few CASNSGGKPYEQYF TGTGCCAGCAATTCGGGCGGAAAGCCCTACGAGCAGTACTTC
TRBJ2-2 . TRBV9 . CASSRTQAGTGELFF TGTGCCAGCAGTCGTACCCAGGCAGGCACCGGGGAGCTGTTTTTT
TRBJ2-7 . TRBV6-5 . CASSYPIPYEQYF TGTGCCAGCAGTTACCCTATACCCTACGAGCAGTACTTC
TRBJ1-5 TRBD1 TRBV9 . CASSGTGADQPQHF TGTGCCAGCAGCGGGACAGGGGCGGATCAGCCCCAGCATTTT
TRBJ2-2 . TRBV20-1 . CSARDPGHGELFF TGCAGTGCTAGAGATCCCGGCCACGGGGAGCTGTTTTTT
TRBJ2-2 . TRBV25-1 many CASSEYRSLWANTGELFF TGTGCCAGCAGTGAATATCGGAGTCTGTGGGCGAACACCGGGGAGCTGTTTTTT
TRBJ2-5 . TRBV20-1 few CSARVSTRSQETQYF TGCAGTGCTAGAGTCTCGACTAGGAGTCAAGAGACCCAGTACTTC
TRBJ2-2 . TRBV7-9 . CASSLVSSPIGELFF TGTGCCAGCAGCTTAGTGTCCAGCCCTATCGGGGAGCTGTTTTTT
TRBJ2-6 TRBD1 TRBV7-9 . CASSLTGGTGANVLTF TGTGCCAGCAGCTTGACAGGGGGCACTGGGGCCAACGTCCTGACTTTC
TRBJ2-2 . TRBV7-9 . CASSQARRTGELFF TGTGCCAGCAGCCAAGCTAGGCGAACCGGGGAGCTATTTTTT
TRBJ1-4 . TRBV7-9 . CASSSGVGNEKLFF TGTGCCAGCAGCTCAGGGGTGGGCAATGAAAAACTGTTTTTT
TRBJ1-2 TRBD1 TRBV6-1 . CASSDRNRGGYTF TGTGCCAGCAGTGACAGAAACAGGGGTGGCTACACCTTC
TRBJ2-1 TRBD2 TRBV7-9 . CASSTKAGPYNEQFF TGTGCCAGCAGCACGAAAGCGGGACCATACAATGAGCAGTTCTTC
TRBJ1-1 TRBD1 TRBV12-3/TRBV12-4 few CASSLADRGREAFF TGTGCCAGCAGTTTAGCCGACAGGGGACGGGAAGCTTTCTTT
TRBJ1-3 . TRBV10-3 . CASSYSVSGNTIYF TGTGCCAGCAGTTACTCAGTCTCTGGAAACACCATATATTTT
TRBJ1-2 TRBD1 TRBV7-9 few CASSRTGLNYGYTF TGTGCCAGCAGCCGGACAGGGCTTAACTATGGCTACACCTTC
TRBJ1-5 TRBD1 TRBV24-1 . CATSPDRGSLRHF TGTGCCACCTCCCCGGACAGGGGGTCCCTCCGGCATTTT
TRBJ2-7 . TRBV5-6 few CASSPTEGDEQYF TGTGCCAGCAGCCCCACCGAGGGGGACGAGCAGTACTTC
TRBJ2-7 . TRBV2 many CASSDSGYEQYF TGTGCCAGCAGTGATTCGGGGTACGAGCAGTACTTC
TRBJ1-1 . TRBV6-5 . CASRPTSGALSATEAFF TGTGCCAGCAGACCCACCTCGGGGGCCCTATCTGCCACTGAAGCTTTCTTT
TRBJ1-5 . TRBV24-1 . CASSPAGTLNQPQHF TGTGCCAGCAGTCCGGCCGGGACACTCAATCAGCCCCAGCATTTT
TRBJ2-7 . TRBV11-2 . CASSPRPSYLYGQYF TGTGCCAGCAGCCCACGACCGTCTTATCTCTACGGGCAGTACTTC
TRBJ2-2 TRBD2 TRBV20-1 . CSAVAGVDTGELFF TGCAGTGCTGTAGCGGGAGTGGACACCGGGGAGCTGTTTTTT
TRBJ1-4 . TRBV10-1 . CASRPGDVGKLFF TGTGCCAGCAGACCAGGGGACGTTGGAAAACTGTTTTTT
TRBJ1-1 TRBD1 TRBV9 . CASSKQGQGAAEAFF TGTGCCAGCAGCAAACAGGGACAGGGGGCCGCTGAAGCTTTCTTT
TRBJ1-1 TRBD1 TRBV29-1 . CSALTRTGGNEAFF TGCAGCGCCCTTACCCGGACAGGGGGAAATGAAGCTTTCTTT
TRBJ2-6 . TRBV7-9 . CASSLIQGGANVLTF TGTGCCAGCAGCTTAATACAGGGAGGGGCCAACGTCCTGACTTTC
TRBJ2-2 TRBD2 TRBV2 . CASSLLVSGGRTSNTGELFF TGTGCCAGCAGCCTCTTGGTTAGCGGGGGTCGGACGTCGAACACCGGGGAGCTGTTTTTT
TRBJ1-2 TRBD1 TRBV7-9 . CASSPAHDRVSGYTF TGTGCCAGCTCACCGGCCCACGACAGGGTGTCTGGCTACACCTTC
TRBJ1-2 TRBD1 TRBV2 many CASIWPGQTYGYTF TGTGCCAGCATATGGCCGGGACAGACATATGGCTACACCTTC
TRBJ1-5 TRBD1 TRBV15 many CATSGGQANQPQHF TGTGCCACCAGCGGCGGACAGGCCAATCAGCCCCAGCATTTT